This entry features one TCR beta chain sequence. The antigen this receptor binds is unknown. No base qualities exist here, and no much larger clone lies one base off it. TCR beta chain repertoires were profiled by survey-level sequencing on the immunoSEQ platform. As for the original processing: CDR3 amino acid length spectratypes and V-J pairing frequencies were compared, and repertoire diversity was measured with the inverse Simpson index. Clonotypes specific to SARS-CoV-2, CMV, influenza A and EBV were annotated by matching TCR beta CDR3 sequences against VDJdb. TCRdb's version of the immuneACCESS table is confined to in-frame rearrangements and falls short of the full clone set. An unresolved V gene accounts for under half of the shortfall where checked; the remainder is of unknown origin. The V and J calls and the clone size are those of that table, but D and trimming were determined from the DNA. Here the sample has 45,000 to 60,000 clones; approximately 95% occur a single time. About 10% of the sample comes from the top ten.

PBMCs were isolated from peripheral blood, and TCR beta sequencing was performed on genomic DNA from unsorted PBMCs. The data were obtained in a study (dated by TCRdb to 2021 to 2024). The full study reports these points: According to the authors, more investigation is needed, including longitudinal sampling and evaluation of a control group.

Reading from cysteine to phenylalanine, the CDR3 counts 14 amino acids. The CDR3 DNA has 42 bases and is translated from base 1. V and J lose 5 bases and 5 bases, and a span of 16 bases separates them. Looking up the germline V gene yields CDR1 SGHAT and CDR2 FQNNGV. This sequence was found in a man between 40 and 49 years old with rheumatoid arthritis. Rearrangement joined TRBV11-2 to TRBJ2-7, and possibly TRBD1, on 6 matching bases. The sequenced sample consisted of PBMCs. The nucleotides are TGTGCCAGCAGCCATCGGGACATCAAGGACGAGCAGTACTTC. Translated, it gives CASSHRDIKDEQYF.